Below, 19 T cell receptor beta chains from the same sample are listed, as sequenced in a study of long-term antiretroviral therapy in people with HIV. A v3.0 immunoSEQ assay was performed at survey level. Repertoires were generated with immunoSEQ multiplex PCR, while TCRdb's copy carries only in-frame clones and drops some. The sample contains approximately 20,000 clones, around 78% of which appear only once. Source: unsorted PBMCs, taken 2.2 years after starting antiretroviral therapy. The source is a man aged 50 to 59 with HIV.

This clone was counted a few times. The chain recombines TRBV6-1 with TRBJ1-1; 7 bases are shared with TRBD1. Trimming cost V 2 bases and J 1 base; bases outside gene matches: 4. The CDR3 has 15 residues. Germline CDR1 MNHNS, CDR2 SASEGT. DNA of the CDR3: TGTGCCAGCAGTGAAAAAGGGGGCGAGAACACTGAAGCTTTCTTT. It encodes CASSEKGGENTEAFF.

J is TRBJ2-7 and V is TRBV5-4; 9 bases line up with TRBD2. With V trimmed by 0 bases and J by 4 bases, 8 bases remained unmatched. CDR1 is SGHNT and CDR2 is YYREEE in the germline V gene (reference sequence). The CDR3 is 16 amino acids. The DNA of the CDR3 is TGTGCCAGCAGCTTGGAAGCGGGGGGCCGGGGTTACGAGCAGTACTTC. This gives the protein CASSLEAGGRGYEQYF.

The genes are TRBV5-1 and TRBJ2-1, with 12 positions matching TRBD2. This CDR3 is built from 16 residues. Germline CDR1 reads SGHRS; CDR2 reads YFSETQ. Germline trimming cut 4 bases from V and 7 bases from J; bases unmatched to any gene: 9. The CDR3 here is CASSLGLAGSLNEQFF. The DNA for the CDR3 is TGCGCCAGCAGCCTCGGACTAGCGGGAAGCTTGAATGAGCAGTTCTTC.

The V and J genes are TRBV29-1 and TRBJ2-2, with a tentative D call TRBD1 (5 bases). The germline CDR1 and CDR2 sequences are SQVTM and ANQGSEA. Trimming removed 7 bases from V and 0 bases from J, with 9 bases in between. The length of the CDR3 is 13 residues. The CDR3 protein is CSAGHANTGELFF. CDR3 DNA sequence: TGCAGCGCAGGACACGCGAACACCGGGGAGCTGTTTTTT.

The chain links TRBV5-1 to TRBJ2-5, with 12 bases lining up with TRBD2. TRBJ2-7 matches the DNA end more closely, so the J call is doubtful. CDR1 is SGHRS, CDR2 YFSETQ, per germline. The CDR3 is 16 residues long. The CDR3 sequence is CASSVTGTSGSYEQYF. The CDR3 bases are TGCGCCAGCAGCGTCACCGGGACTAGCGGGTCCTACGAGCAGTACTTC.

This sequence joins TRBV30 and TRBJ1-5; 7 nucleotides match TRBD1. CDR3 length: 16 residues. V lost 2 bases to trimming and J lost 1 base; unmatched junction nucleotides: 8. Looked up from germline, CDR1 is GTSNPN and CDR2 is SVGIG (reference sequence). CDR3 sequence (DNA): TGTGCCTGGAGTCACAGGGGCTCTTCAAGCAATCAGCCCCAGCATTTT. It yields the protein CAWSHRGSSSNQPQHF.

This chain links TRBV7-9 with TRBJ2-7; perhaps TRBD1 as D (6 bases). CDR3 length: 14 residues. Per the germline V gene, CDR1 is SEHNR and CDR2 is FQNEAQ (reference sequence). V dropped 5 bases and J dropped 2 bases, with 13 bases sitting between them. Here the CDR3 reads CASSPTGAPYEQYF. In nucleotides, the CDR3 is TGTGCCAGCAGCCCGACAGGAGCACCCTACGAGCAGTACTTC.

DNA of the CDR3: TGTGCCAGCAGCTTAGTAGCGGGGGGGCCCGGGGAGCTGTTTTTT. Protein sequence: CASSLVAGGPGELFF. J is TRBJ2-2 and V is TRBV7-6; 11 bases are a match to TRBD2. The V gene's germline CDR1 is SGHVS and CDR2 FNYEAQ. The CDR3 extends over 15 amino acids. With 1 base clipped from V and 6 bases from J, the junction kept 1 base outside the gene matches.

The genes are TRBV28 and TRBJ1-2; TRBD1 agrees at 7 bases. Germline trimming cut 3 bases from V and 4 bases from J; bases unmatched to any gene: 8. In germline, CDR1 is MDHEN, CDR2 SYDVKM. The CDR3 extends over 15 amino acids. The CDR3 is CASSLILDRIYGYTF. In nucleotides, the CDR3 is TGTGCCAGCAGTTTGATTCTGGACAGGATCTATGGCTACACCTTC.

This clone came up once. The rearrangement links TRBV28 to TRBJ1-2; TRBD1 is a possible D gene (6 bases). Between the trimmed V and J ends, which lost 6 bases and 9 bases, there was a span of 17 bases. Germline V gene data show CDR1 as MDHEN and CDR2 as SYDVKM. The CDR3 spans 13 residues. The CDR3 loop is CASRGLGASSYTF. DNA of the CDR3: TGTGCCAGCAGGGGTTTGGGGGCCAGCAGCTACACCTTC.

The rearrangement joins TRBV7-2 to TRBJ1-5, with 7 bases fitting TRBD1. The germline V gene has CDR1 SGHTA and CDR2 FQGNSA. V was clipped by 0 bases and J by 6 bases; unmatched bases: 2. The CDR3 is made up of 14 amino acids. The CDR3: CASSLAGGGQPQHF. CDR3 bases: TGTGCCAGCAGCTTAGCAGGGGGCGGTCAGCCCCAGCATTTT.

The chain recombines TRBV4-1 with TRBJ2-7, with a weak D call TRBD2 (5 bases). Germline V gene lookup returns CDR1 MGHRA and CDR2 YSYEKL. This CDR3 region has 13 residues. Trimming took 1 base from V and 5 from J, leaving 9 bases between them. CDR3: CASSQAGSHEQYF. The DNA for the CDR3 is TGCGCCAGCAGCCAAGCGGGGAGTCACGAGCAGTACTTC.

The CDR3, as DNA: TGTGCCAGCAGTGAATGGCTCCTAGCGGGCCGCACAGATACGCAGTATTTT. Translation gives CASSEWLLAGRTDTQYF. The chain is built from TRBV6-1 and TRBJ2-3, with TRBD2 matching over 8 bases. Germline V gene data show CDR1 as MNHNS and CDR2 as SASEGT. Unmatched junction bases numbered 8, after V lost 2 bases and J lost 1 base. This CDR3 region has 17 residues.

J is TRBJ2-1 and V is TRBV7-9, with 7 bases that match TRBD2. J lost 7 bases, V lost 6 bases, and 18 bases had no gene match. The length of the CDR3 is 17 residues. Germline V CDR1 and CDR2: SEHNR, FQNEAQ (reference sequence). CDR3 DNA: TGTGCCAGCAGAATGGTCGGCGGGAGTGAGTTGGTTAATGAGCAGTTCTTC. Its translation is CASRMVGGSELVNEQFF.

The J gene is TRBJ2-1, the V gene TRBV19; tentative D call: TRBD2 (6 bases). V dropped 4 bases and J dropped 4 bases, with 8 bases sitting between them. Germline CDR1 is LNHDA and CDR2 is SQIVND (reference sequence). The CDR3 is 13 amino acids. In DNA form, the CDR3 reads TGTGCCAGTAGTAATAGCGGTTACAATGAGCAGTTCTTC. Protein sequence: CASSNSGYNEQFF.

This chain joins TRBV11-2 and TRBJ2-4; D is undetermined. The CDR3 has 12 residues. Trimming took off 4 bases at V and 3 bases at J, with 4 bases between the two ends. Germline V gene sequence: CDR1 SGHAT, CDR2 FQNNGV. The CDR3 coding sequence is TGTGCCAGCAGCTCCGGCAAAAACATTCAGTACTTC. It translates to CASSSGKNIQYF.

J is TRBJ2-3 and V is TRBV7-6; a weak D match, TRBD2 (6 bases). The V gene's germline CDR1 is SGHVS and CDR2 FNYEAQ. V was pared by 4 bases and J by 0 bases, with 17 bases between. This CDR3 is 17 amino acids long. The CDR3 protein is CASSSPGTVTSTDTQYF. DNA for the CDR3: TGTGCCAGCAGCTCACCGGGGACTGTCACTAGCACAGATACGCAGTATTTT.

The V and J genes are TRBV7-9 and TRBJ1-4; 8 bases line up with TRBD1. The CDR3 totals 14 residues. Germline assignment: CDR1 SEHNR and CDR2 FQNEAQ (reference sequence). The V and J ends lost 5 bases and 8 bases, in that order; junction bases with no gene match: 7. CDR3 coding DNA: TGTGCCAGCAGCGAAGGACAGGGCAACGAAAAACTGTTTTTT. Amino acid sequence: CASSEGQGNEKLFF.

The gene calls are TRBV29-1 and TRBJ2-3; D is perhaps TRBD2 (6 bases). The CDR3 contains 14 residues. V lost 8 bases, J lost 0 bases, and 15 bases lay in between. The germline CDR1 and CDR2 sequences are SQVTM and ANQGSEA. As DNA, the CDR3 is TGCAGCACAGAGGGACTGAAGAGCACAGATACGCAGTATTTT. Its translation: CSTEGLKSTDTQYF.